The 28 T cell receptor beta chains below come from one sample, sequenced in a study of T cell responses to AZD1222 COVID-19 vaccine (dated by TCRdb to the early 2020s). Receptors were amplified or captured by the immunoSEQ multiplex PCR assay. This immuneACCESS table, as held by TCRdb, lists in-frame sequences with V and J called but not all clones. Of the missing ones, under half trace to an unresolved V gene in checked studies; the others have no known cause. Across this sample there are about 100,000 clones, with approximately 90% seen only once. The ten largest clones capture about 1.8% of the sample. Per the publication, the time point label means: baseline before first vaccination. The source was peripheral blood, collected on day 0 of AZD1222 vaccination. These receptors all come from an adult in good health.

V is TRBV19 and J is TRBJ2-7; 10 bases are a match to TRBD2. From germline, CDR1 is LNHDA and CDR2 SQIVND (reference sequence). The V gene end was trimmed by 4 bases and the J gene end by 6 bases; junction bases not matched to a gene: 3. CDR3 length equals 13 residues. Written as DNA, the CDR3 is TGTGCCAGTAGTACCCGACTAGCGGGCGAGCAGTACTTC. Residues: CASSTRLAGEQYF.

The chain employs TRBV7-2 and TRBJ2-3; TRBD2 agrees at 11 bases. Germline trimming cut 5 bases from V and 5 bases from J; bases unmatched to any gene: 12. The CDR3 has 17 residues. Germline V gene sequence: CDR1 SGHTA, CDR2 FQGNSA. The CDR3 coding sequence is TGTGCCAGCAGCCATAGCGGGAGGGCCGCGGCTAGAGATACGCAGTATTTT. Its translation: CASSHSGRAAARDTQYF.

The rearrangement links TRBV30 to TRBJ1-3; 10 bases map to TRBD1. CDR3 size: 13 residues. Germline-derived CDR1 and CDR2 are GTSNPN and SVGIG (reference sequence). V was pared by 8 bases and J by 2 bases, with 3 bases of the junction left unmatched. The CDR3 DNA is TGTGCCCAGACAGGGGGCGCTGGAAACACCATATATTTT. It specifies CAQTGGAGNTIYF.

About this clone: In the same sample, other DNA sequences code for this CDR3. This sequence joins TRBV28 and TRBJ1-1, with 9 bases fitting TRBD1. V gave up 4 bases and J gave up 2 bases; unmatched junction bases: 2. Germline CDR1 MDHEN, CDR2 SYDVKM. The CDR3 sequence is 14 residues long. The CDR3 sequence: CASSSGQGNTEAFF. The CDR3 nucleotides are TGTGCCAGCAGTTCGGGACAGGGTAACACTGAAGCTTTCTTT.

V gene TRBV7-2 combines with J gene TRBJ1-6; tentative D call: TRBD1 (5 bases). The CDR3 extends over 15 amino acids. Deletions cut 5 bases from V and 6 bases from J, with 14 bases between. The germline V gene encodes CDR1 SGHTA and CDR2 FQGNSA. The CDR3 region has the DNA TGTGCCAGCAGCCCTCCCGGGGGACTTAATTCACCCCTCCACTTT. This sequence encodes CASSPPGGLNSPLHF. Full variable domain (rest looked up from reference TRBV7-2 and TRBJ1-6): GAGVSQSPSNKVTEKGKDVELRCDPISGHTALYWYRQSLGQGLEFLIYFQGNSAPDKSGLPSDRFSAERTGGSVSTLTIQRTQQEDSAVYLCASSPPGGLNSPLHFGNGTRLTVT.

The rearrangement uses TRBV7-9 and TRBJ1-1; no definite D call. CDR3 length: 15 amino acids. Germline CDR1 SEHNR, CDR2 FQNEAQ (reference sequence). V lost 6 bases, J lost 4 bases, and 18 bases lay in between. The CDR3 protein is CASRKGIGRGTEAFF. The CDR3 DNA is TGTGCCAGCAGAAAAGGGATTGGCCGTGGCACTGAAGCTTTCTTT. The variable domain in full, completed from reference TRBV7-9 and TRBJ1-1, reads DTGVSQNPRHKITKRGQNVTFRCDPISEHNRLYWYRQTLGQGPEFLTYFQNEAQLEKSRLLSDRFSAERPKGSFSTLEIQRTEQGDSAMYLCASRKGIGRGTEAFFGQGTRLTVV.

The chain employs TRBV7-2 and TRBJ1-2; perhaps TRBD1 as D (5 bases). Looked up from germline, CDR1 is SGHTA and CDR2 is FQGNSA. V was shortened by 4 bases and J by 1 base, with 10 bases between the two germline ends. The CDR3 is 14 amino acids. This CDR3 reads CASSSTADNYGYTF. In nucleotides, the CDR3 is TGTGCCAGCAGCTCGACAGCCGATAACTATGGCTACACCTTC.

The J gene is TRBJ2-1, the V gene TRBV29-1; 10 bases line up with TRBD2. Per germline, CDR1 SQVTM and CDR2 ANQGSEA. Germline trimming cut 7 bases from V and 8 bases from J; bases unmatched to any gene: 8. This CDR3 region has 13 residues. DNA of the CDR3: TGCAGCGCCCTACTAGCGGGACTTCATGAGCAGTTCTTC. Protein sequence: CSALLAGLHEQFF.

The chain couples TRBV27 to TRBJ2-3, with no clear D. CDR1 is MNHEY and CDR2 is SMNVEV in the germline V gene (reference sequence). This CDR3 is built from 13 residues. The ends were cut back, 4 bases at V and 6 bases at J, with 11 bases in the middle. CDR3 region: CASSSPPMDTQYF. The CDR3 DNA is TGTGCCAGCAGTTCCCCCCCGATGGATACGCAGTATTTT.

The CDR3 coding sequence is TGTGCCAGCAGACCAACTGTACTAGCGGGAGTCAACTACGAGCAGTACTTC. It specifies CASRPTVLAGVNYEQYF. V usage is TRBV27 and J usage is TRBJ2-7, with 11 bases lining up with TRBD2. Germline loops: CDR1 MNHEY, CDR2 SMNVEV (reference sequence). V shed 6 bases, J shed 3 bases, and the junction held 13 bases outside the gene matches. This CDR3 is 17 amino acids long.

This chain links TRBV2 with TRBJ1-5, with D unclear. From germline, CDR1 is SNHLY and CDR2 FYNNEI. V lost 9 bases and J lost 4, with 13 bases in between. This CDR3 is 13 amino acids long. CDR3 nucleotide sequence: TGTGCCAGTACAGTACAACTAAATCAGCCCCAGCATTTT. It yields the protein CASTVQLNQPQHF.

This clone was seen just once. This rearrangement joins TRBV4-3 to TRBJ2-7; 8 nucleotides align to TRBD2. Losses at the gene ends were 4 bases for V and 2 bases for J; bases not matched to a gene: 7. This CDR3 contains 15 residues. The germline CDR1 and CDR2 sequences are LGHNA and YSLEER. The CDR3 DNA reads as TGCGCCAGCAGCCCGTTGGCGGGAGGACCCTACGAGCAGTACTTC. This gives the protein CASSPLAGGPYEQYF.

This sequence joins TRBV4-3 and TRBJ1-1; D is unclear. CDR1 is LGHNA and CDR2 is YSLEER in the germline V gene. V lost 1 base and J lost 4, with 13 bases in between. The CDR3 consists of 15 residues. This CDR3 reads CASSQGPGWITEAFF. The CDR3 coding sequence is TGCGCCAGCAGCCAAGGCCCGGGCTGGATCACTGAAGCTTTCTTT.

The V call is TRBV13, the J call TRBJ2-1, with TRBD2 matching over 7 bases. Per germline, CDR1 PRHDT and CDR2 FYEKMQ (reference sequence). CDR3 size: 15 residues. Trimming at V came to 1 base and at J to 5 bases, leaving 5 bases not matched to a gene. CDR3 nucleotides: TGTGCCAGCAGCTTAGCTTGGCTAGCGGACAATGAGCAGTTCTTC. Amino acids: CASSLAWLADNEQFF.

This clone came up a few times. The genes are TRBV6-2 or TRBV6-3 and TRBJ2-1, with 12 bases that match TRBD2. V gave up 6 bases and J gave up 7 bases; unmatched junction bases: 13. There are 17 residues in the CDR3. Looked up from germline, CDR1 is MNHEY and CDR2 is SVGEGT. The CDR3 protein is CASSLLAGGPKRNEQFF. In DNA form, the CDR3 reads TGTGCCAGCAGCCTTCTAGCGGGAGGGCCTAAACGGAATGAGCAGTTCTTC.

The J gene is TRBJ1-3, the V gene TRBV9, with D possibly being TRBD1 (5 bases). The germline V gene encodes CDR1 SGDLS and CDR2 YYNGEE. V was cut by 3 bases and J by 1 base, with 17 bases left in between. The CDR3 extends over 17 amino acids. The CDR3 is CASSAGLQGGSGNTIYF. The CDR3 nucleotides are TGTGCCAGCAGCGCCGGACTGCAGGGAGGATCTGGAAACACCATATATTTT.

The chain combines TRBV24-1 with TRBJ1-5; tentatively, D is TRBD1 (5 bases). Looked up from germline, CDR1 is KGHDR and CDR2 is SFDVKD. V lost 5 bases to trimming and J lost 4 bases, with 11 bases between them. This CDR3 comprises 14 residues. CDR3 coding DNA: TGTGCCACCAGTGGGGGGGTCTTGAATCAGCCCCAGCATTTT. Translated: CATSGGVLNQPQHF.

With respect to this clone: Other DNA sequences from this sample encode an identical CDR3 as well. The chain has TRBV30 and TRBJ1-5, with D tentatively TRBD1 (5 bases). The ends were cut back, 2 bases at V and 5 bases at J, with 10 bases in the middle. Germline lookup yields CDR1 GTSNPN and CDR2 SVGIG (reference sequence). This CDR3 contains 13 residues. The CDR3 region has the DNA TGTGCCTGGAGTTCTCGGGGGGATCAGCCCCAGCATTTT. It yields the protein CAWSSRGDQPQHF.

This CDR3 reads CASSKALGTSGTFPYEQYF. The CDR3 nucleotides read TGTGCCAGCAGCAAAGCGCTGGGGACTAGCGGGACTTTCCCCTACGAGCAGTACTTC. V usage is TRBV21-1 and J usage is TRBJ2-7; TRBD2, the D gene given by the table, was not confirmed from the DNA. TRBV21-1 is shown as a pseudogene. The CDR3 contains 19 residues.

V gene TRBV6-5 combines with J gene TRBJ2-1; 11 nucleotides match TRBD2. J lost 7 bases, V lost 6 bases, and 8 bases had no gene match. The CDR3 has 15 amino acids. Germline V gene data show CDR1 as MNHEY and CDR2 as SVGAGI. The CDR3 region has the DNA TGTGCCAGCAGCTTACAACTAGCGGGAGCAAATGAGCAGTTCTTC. Its translation: CASSLQLAGANEQFF.

CDR3 in amino acids: CASSFQVNTEAFF. The DNA of the CDR3 is TGTGCCAGCAGCTTTCAAGTTAACACTGAAGCTTTCTTT. The chain employs TRBV5-8 and TRBJ1-1; no reliable D call. CDR3 length equals 13 residues. With 2 bases removed from V and 2 bases from J, the gap between germline ends came to 7 bases. Germline V gene data show CDR1 as SGHTS and CDR2 as YDEGEE.

The rearrangement uses TRBV28 and TRBJ1-5; tentative D call: TRBD1 (6 bases). Trimming removed 3 bases at V and 3 bases at J, with 12 bases between. Germline V gene data show CDR1 as MDHEN and CDR2 as SYDVKM. There are 15 residues in the CDR3. In DNA form, the CDR3 reads TGTGCCAGCAGTTTCTCGACAGGCTTCAATCAGCCCCAGCATTTT. Protein: CASSFSTGFNQPQHF.

V gene TRBV23-1 combines with J gene TRBJ1-1, with a possible D match to TRBD1 (5 bases). TRBV23-1 belongs to the ORF category, with a function that is uncertain. This CDR3 has 17 residues. The V gene lost 2 bases and the J gene lost 2 bases, with 18 bases spanning the gap. The CDR3 is CASSQPGLYGPNTEAFF. In nucleotides, the CDR3 is TGCGCCAGCAGTCAACCAGGGCTATATGGTCCCAACACTGAAGCTTTCTTT.

The CDR3 nucleotides read TGTGCCACCGTAAAGAACACCGGGGAGCTGTTTTTT. Amino acids: CATVKNTGELFF. J is TRBJ2-2 and V is TRBV5-4; no reliable D call. The CDR3 consists of 12 residues. The germline V gene encodes CDR1 SGHNT and CDR2 YYREEE (reference sequence). V lost 9 bases and J 1 base, leaving 7 bases between the germline ends.

The chain has TRBV20-1 and TRBJ1-5; D is unclear. CDR1 is DFQATT and CDR2 is SNEGSKA in the germline V gene (reference sequence). Trimming removed 6 bases from V and 0 bases from J, with 3 bases in between. The length of the CDR3 is 11 residues. Here the CDR3 DNA reads TGCAGTGCCGGTAGCAATCAGCCCCAGCATTTT. Translated: CSAGSNQPQHF.

This chain links TRBV10-1 with TRBJ2-7; 9 bases agree with TRBD1. CDR1 WNHNN and CDR2 SYGVQD come from the germline V gene (reference sequence). J was trimmed by 1 base and V by 4 bases; bases with no gene match: 2. The CDR3 totals 14 residues. CDR3 sequence reads: CASSGDRASYEQYF. The CDR3 DNA reads TGCGCCAGCAGTGGGGACAGGGCATCCTACGAGCAGTACTTC.

V and J are TRBV3-1 (or the pseudogene TRBV3-2) and TRBJ2-2; 9 bases are a match to TRBD2. Germline CDR1 is LGHDT and CDR2 is YNNKEL (reference sequence). CDR3 length: 17 amino acids. The trim removed 0 bases at V and 5 bases at J, leaving 7 bases unmatched. CDR3 nucleotide sequence: TGTGCCAGCAGCCAAGATAGCGGGAGCTTTGGGACCGGGGAGCTGTTTTTT. Protein sequence: CASSQDSGSFGTGELFF.

J is TRBJ1-1 and V is TRBV2; TRBD1 agrees at 9 bases. The CDR3 has 18 amino acids. Germline-derived CDR1 and CDR2 are SNHLY and FYNNEI. V dropped 4 bases and J dropped 5; count of bases not matched to a gene: 17. The CDR3 reads CASSAHRDRVILETEAFF. The CDR3 region has the DNA TGTGCCAGCAGTGCTCACCGGGACAGGGTAATATTAGAGACTGAAGCTTTCTTT.